What follows describes a single TCR beta chain. What it binds is unknown. The sample is drawn from a study of post-analysis software for immune sequencing data. Study results and caveats: TRBV segments more frequent in patients than in controls numbered roughly 5 and included TRBV5-6, TRBV5-1 and TRBV20-1.

The CDR3 loop spans 13 amino acids. Germline CDR1 SGHTA, CDR2 FQGNSA. V trimming: 5 bases; J trimming: 4 bases; junction bases outside the gene matches: 3. Libraries were made from TCR beta cDNA, and they carried unique molecular identifiers. Via MiXCR, TCRdb re-called the PCR reads, giving one row per CDR3 protein. The sample lists about 540,000 distinct CDR3 sequences, approximately 31% occurring once. This clonotype was obtained from a girl aged 2-17 years with multiple sclerosis. The rearrangement links TRBV7-2 to TRBJ2-5; 8 bases match TRBD2. The sequencing sample was made of blood. The CDR3 DNA follows: TGTGCCAGCAGCCAGAGCGGGAGAGAGACCCAGTACTTC. This codes for CASSQSGRETQYF.